A single sample gave rise to the 20 T cell receptor beta chains below, sequenced in a study of cytomegalovirus exposure and HLA in healthy donors. The primer mix had 60 Vbeta and 13 Jbeta primers. The data were produced by immunoSEQ multiplex PCR, yet TCRdb's version contains in-frame clones alone and is incomplete. The sample holds 100,000 to 150,000 clones, 17% seen once. The sequencing sample was made of PBMCs. The receptors come from a female donor in good health and CMV-seropositive.

The chain combines TRBV5-1 with TRBJ2-3; D perhaps matches TRBD2 (5 bases). Per the germline V gene, CDR1 is SGHRS and CDR2 is YFSETQ. V lost 5 bases and J lost 5, with 15 bases in between. The CDR3 is 14 amino acids. CDR3 nucleotide sequence: TGCGCCAGCAGGGAGGTTTCAAACCGAGATACGCAGTATTTT. This translates into CASREVSNRDTQYF.

The chain recombines TRBV5-1 with TRBJ2-3, with TRBD2 identical over 11 bases. V was pared by 4 bases and J by 3 bases, with 10 bases of the junction left unmatched. The germline V gene has CDR1 SGHRS and CDR2 YFSETQ. The CDR3 consists of 17 residues. The CDR3 DNA is TGCGCCAGCAGCACGGGGACTAGCGGAATAGTAACAGATACGCAGTATTTT. Translated: CASSTGTSGIVTDTQYF.

The rearrangement joins TRBV5-1 to TRBJ2-2; 13 bases line up with TRBD2. Germline CDR1 SGHRS, CDR2 YFSETQ. The CDR3 is 16 residues long. The ends lost 4 bases at V and 4 bases at J; junction bases unmatched: 4. The CDR3 nucleotides read TGCGCCAGCAGCGCACTAGCGGGGGGGCGCACCGGGGAGCTGTTTTTT. It specifies CASSALAGGRTGELFF.

The chain carries TRBV4-2 and TRBJ2-3, with TRBD1 matching over 10 bases. Germline CDR1 reads LGHNA; CDR2 reads YNFKEQ. V trimming: 1 base; J trimming: 1 base; junction bases outside the gene matches: 2. The CDR3 has 16 residues. In DNA, the CDR3 is TGTGCCAGCAGCCAAGGGGACAGGGGTCGCACAGATACGCAGTATTTT. This sequence encodes CASSQGDRGRTDTQYF.

This clone has more than one count but fewer than ten. This sequence joins TRBV4-1 and TRBJ1-6; D might be TRBD1 (5 bases). The CDR3 runs to 14 residues. The V end lost 0 bases, the J end lost 7 bases, and 7 bases lay between the germline ends. Per the germline V gene, CDR1 is MGHRA and CDR2 is YSYEKL. The CDR3 nucleotides read TGCGCCAGCAGCCAAGATTGGGGCAATTCACCCCTCCACTTT. Its translation is CASSQDWGNSPLHF.

This clone was counted between two and nine times. This chain links TRBV5-6 with TRBJ1-5; 8 bases align to TRBD1. V dropped 0 bases and J dropped 6; count of bases not matched to a gene: 5. The CDR3 runs to 15 residues. Germline loops: CDR1 SGHDT, CDR2 YYEEEE. In DNA form, the CDR3 reads TGTGCCAGCAGCTTGGGTCAGGGGGCAATTCAGCCCCAGCATTTT. It encodes CASSLGQGAIQPQHF.

V is TRBV7-9 and J is TRBJ1-4; 9 bases fit TRBD1. Trimming took 10 bases from V and 6 from J; bases not matched to a gene: 12. From germline, CDR1 is SEHNR and CDR2 FQNEAQ (reference sequence). The CDR3 has 15 amino acids. The CDR3 here is CATAGDRVFYEKLFF. The CDR3 bases are TGTGCCACCGCCGGGGACAGGGTGTTTTATGAAAAACTGTTTTTT.

This clone came up a few times. The genes are TRBV2 and TRBJ2-5; no clear D. The CDR3 is 13 amino acids. The germline V gene encodes CDR1 SNHLY and CDR2 FYNNEI. V dropped 4 bases and J dropped 0 bases, with 6 bases sitting between them. The CDR3 is CASSGSDQETQYF. The CDR3 DNA reads as TGTGCCAGCAGTGGAAGCGACCAAGAGACCCAGTACTTC.

This CDR3 is CASSARESRNTIYF. In DNA form, the CDR3 reads TGTGCCAGCAGCGCGCGAGAATCCAGAAACACCATATATTTT. The gene calls are TRBV9 and TRBJ1-3; D gene uncertain. The V and J ends lost 3 bases and 5 bases respectively, with 12 bases between them. The CDR3 extends over 14 amino acids. Germline V lookup: CDR1 SGDLS, CDR2 YYNGEE.

This clone was counted between two and nine times. This rearrangement joins TRBV28 to TRBJ2-3; 8 bases agree with TRBD1. The CDR3 loop spans 18 amino acids. The V and J ends lost 4 bases and 6 bases, in that order; junction bases with no gene match: 18. Germline CDR1 and CDR2: MDHEN and SYDVKM. The CDR3 sequence: CASSSRTGLYPGRDTQYF. The CDR3 bases are TGTGCCAGCAGTTCCCGGACAGGGCTATATCCAGGAAGGGATACGCAGTATTTT.

The chain employs TRBV15 and TRBJ1-2, with 7 bases matching TRBD1. Looked up from germline, CDR1 is LNHNV and CDR2 is YYDKDF (reference sequence). This CDR3 spans 13 amino acids. The V segment lost 5 bases and the J segment 4 bases; nucleotides outside the gene matches: 4. The CDR3 DNA is TGTGCCACCAGCGCTCGACAGGGCTATGGCTACACCTTC. Amino acids: CATSARQGYGYTF.

This clone was seen a handful of times. The chain links TRBV6-4 to TRBJ1-2; 8 nucleotides match TRBD1. The trim removed 6 bases at V and 2 bases at J, leaving 2 bases unmatched. The length of the CDR3 is 13 residues. Looked up from germline, CDR1 is MRHNA and CDR2 is SNTAGT. CDR3 nucleotide sequence: TGTGCCAGCAGCCGGACAGGGAACTATGGCTACACCTTC. It specifies CASSRTGNYGYTF.

V usage is TRBV28 and J usage is TRBJ2-7; tentatively, D is TRBD1 (5 bases). Between the trimmed V and J ends, which lost 10 bases and 3 bases, there was a span of 16 bases. Looked up from germline, CDR1 is MDHEN and CDR2 is SYDVKM. The CDR3 contains 13 residues. CDR3 in amino acids: CATAPRAYYEQYF. The CDR3 region has the DNA TGTGCCACCGCCCCCAGGGCTTACTACGAGCAGTACTTC.

The J gene is TRBJ2-5, the V gene TRBV9; 8 bases agree with TRBD1. The V gene end was trimmed by 3 bases and the J gene end by 4 bases; junction bases not matched to a gene: 5. This CDR3 comprises 14 residues. The V gene's germline CDR1 is SGDLS and CDR2 YYNGEE. CDR3 in DNA: TGTGCCAGCAGCGCGAGGACAGGGACAGAGACCCAGTACTTC. This encodes CASSARTGTETQYF.

This clone was observed a handful of times. The rearrangement links TRBV19 to TRBJ1-1; D unresolved. Between the trimmed V and J ends, which lost 5 bases and 10 bases, there was a span of 23 bases. The CDR3 is made up of 15 amino acids. CDR1 LNHDA and CDR2 SQIVND come from the germline V gene (reference sequence). The CDR3 DNA sequence: TGTGCCAGTAGTCTTAGTGGGCGAGGGAGTCCCGCAGCTTTCTTT. Translation: CASSLSGRGSPAAFF.

This clone was seen a handful of times. The chain joins TRBV11-2 to TRBJ1-6; D perhaps matches TRBD1 (6 bases). The CDR3 length is 14 residues. With 1 base removed from V and 13 bases from J, the gap between germline ends came to 14 bases. From germline, CDR1 is SGHAT and CDR2 FQNNGV. The CDR3 sequence: CASSLGAVGAPLHF. The CDR3 nucleotides are TGTGCCAGCAGCTTAGGTGCAGTGGGGGCGCCCCTCCACTTT.

The chain carries TRBV11-2 and TRBJ2-7, with unresolved D. Trimming stripped 0 bases from V and 6 bases from J, with 9 bases between. CDR1 and CDR2 (germline): SGHAT, FQNNGV. This CDR3 region has 13 residues. The CDR3 DNA is TGTGCCAGCAGCTTAGATAGAGATCGCGAGCAGTACTTC. This encodes CASSLDRDREQYF.

This clone has just a few counts. This rearrangement joins TRBV5-1 to TRBJ1-4; perhaps TRBD1 as D (5 bases). The CDR3 runs 15 residues. Germline lookup yields CDR1 SGHRS and CDR2 YFSETQ. V was pared by 5 bases and J by 0 bases, with 11 bases between. The CDR3 spells CASRSQGTTNEKLFF. The CDR3 DNA sequence: TGCGCCAGCAGGTCCCAGGGCACAACTAATGAAAAACTGTTTTTT. The full variable domain, completed using reference TRBV5-1 and TRBJ1-4, is KAGVTQTPRYLIKTRGQQVTLSCSPISGHRSVSWYQQTPGQGLQFLFEYFSETQRNKGNFPGRFSGRQFSNSRSEMNVSTLELGDSALYLCASRSQGTTNEKLFFGSGTQLSVL.

There are a few counts of this clone. This chain uses TRBV28 with TRBJ2-5, with 10 bases identical to TRBD2. V dropped 6 bases and J dropped 4; count of bases not matched to a gene: 11. Germline-derived CDR1 and CDR2 are MDHEN and SYDVKM. The CDR3 has 16 residues. As DNA, the CDR3 is TGTGCCAGCAGCATAATAGCGGGGGGCCTTTTAGAGACCCAGTACTTC. Residues: CASSIIAGGLLETQYF.

The V call is TRBV9, the J call TRBJ1-2, with 8 bases identical to TRBD1. Per the germline V gene, CDR1 is SGDLS and CDR2 is YYNGEE. J was trimmed by 5 bases and V by 2 bases; bases with no gene match: 5. The CDR3 length is 14 residues. The CDR3 coding sequence is TGTGCCAGCAGCGTTTCCGACAGGGGATATGGCTACACCTTC. It translates to CASSVSDRGYGYTF.